A single sample gave rise to the 7 T cell receptor beta chains below, sequenced in a study of T cells in Graves' hyperthyroidism and ophthalmopathy. The CDR3 regions of TCR beta were amplified from RNA transcripts. During a first-round RT-PCR of the TCR CDR3, the HTBI primer set was used. In TCRdb, the multiplex PCR reads were re-called with MiXCR into one record per CDR3 protein. Counted here are 450,000 to 700,000 distinct CDR3 sequences, just over 45% occurring once; the ten biggest clones make up around 19%. Source material: peripheral blood or thyroid tissue (not recorded which). The origin of the receptors is an adult woman with Graves' disease, either hyperthyroidism or ophthalmopathy (not recorded which).

The table lists this clonotype with a few counts. V is TRBV28 and J is TRBJ2-7; D may match TRBD1 or TRBD2 (5 bases each). Between the trimmed V and J ends, which lost 5 bases and 6 bases, there was a span of 20 bases. CDR3 length: 15 residues. Germline values: CDR1 MDHEN, CDR2 SYDVKM. The DNA for the CDR3 is TGTGCCAGCAGTCCTACGAGGGGCGGGCCCACCGAGCAGTACTTC. It yields the protein CASSPTRGGPTEQYF.

Concerning this clonotype itself: At one end the junction does not follow the germline gene, possibly because of a read error. The chain recombines TRBV7-9 with TRBJ1-2; possibly TRBD1 for D (6 bases). CDR1 and CDR2 from the germline V gene are SEHNR and FQNEAQ (reference sequence). The CDR3 is 15 residues long. The CDR3 is CASSGVGGANYGHTF. CDR3 nucleotide sequence: TGTGCCAGCAGCGGAGTGGGGGGCGCTAACTATGGCCACACCTTC.

V gene TRBV7-2 combines with J gene TRBJ2-7; 14 bases align to TRBD2. Germline lookup yields CDR1 SGHTA and CDR2 FQGNSA. CDR3 size: 16 residues. Trimming cost V 5 bases and J 2 bases; bases outside gene matches: 5. CDR3 sequence: CASSEAGLAGAYEQYF. CDR3 DNA: TGTGCCAGCAGCGAGGCGGGACTAGCGGGAGCCTACGAGCAGTACTTC. The full variable domain, its missing parts supplied by reference TRBV7-2 and TRBJ2-7, is GAGVSQSPSNKVTEKGKDVELRCDPISGHTALYWYRQSLGQGLEFLIYFQGNSAPDKSGLPSDRFSAERTGGSVSTLTIQRTQQEDSAVYLCASSEAGLAGAYEQYFGPGTRLTVT.

This clonotype was seen more than once but under ten times. The CDR3 bases are TGCGCCAGCAGCTTAGGAACGGGGAGCTCCTATAATTCACCCCTCCACTTT. It translates to CASSLGTGSSYNSPLHF. V gene TRBV5-1 combines with J gene TRBJ1-6; D remains unclear. The V end lost 2 bases, the J end lost 0 bases, and 12 bases lay between the germline ends. The CDR3 contains 17 residues. Germline CDR1 SGHRS, CDR2 YFSETQ.

This clonotype was counted a few times. J is TRBJ2-7 and V is TRBV6-5; no firm D call. V was clipped by 4 bases and J by 2 bases, with 12 bases between them. Per germline, CDR1 MNHEY and CDR2 SVGAGI. The CDR3 runs 14 residues. The CDR3: CASSFLTVPYEQYF. CDR3 nucleotides: TGTGCCAGCAGTTTTCTCACGGTCCCCTACGAGCAGTACTTC.

This chain joins TRBV20-1 and TRBJ1-2; TRBD1 agrees at 9 bases. With 6 bases clipped from V and 3 bases from J, the junction kept 17 bases outside the gene matches. Germline V gene data show CDR1 as DFQATT and CDR2 as SNEGSKA (reference sequence). This CDR3 is 17 amino acids long. The CDR3 DNA sequence: TGCAGTGCCGACACCGCGGGACAGGGATATGCGCACTATGGCTACACCTTC. Amino acid sequence: CSADTAGQGYAHYGYTF.

A remark on this clonotype: A read error may produce the germline difference seen at one junction end. V and J are TRBV29-1 and TRBJ1-6; 9 positions match TRBD1. The CDR3 runs to 14 residues. Germline CDR1 reads SQVTM; CDR2 reads ANQGSEA. The CDR3: CSASPGQGNSPPHF. The CDR3 nucleotides are TGCAGCGCTAGCCCGGGACAGGGCAATTCACCCCCCCACTTT.